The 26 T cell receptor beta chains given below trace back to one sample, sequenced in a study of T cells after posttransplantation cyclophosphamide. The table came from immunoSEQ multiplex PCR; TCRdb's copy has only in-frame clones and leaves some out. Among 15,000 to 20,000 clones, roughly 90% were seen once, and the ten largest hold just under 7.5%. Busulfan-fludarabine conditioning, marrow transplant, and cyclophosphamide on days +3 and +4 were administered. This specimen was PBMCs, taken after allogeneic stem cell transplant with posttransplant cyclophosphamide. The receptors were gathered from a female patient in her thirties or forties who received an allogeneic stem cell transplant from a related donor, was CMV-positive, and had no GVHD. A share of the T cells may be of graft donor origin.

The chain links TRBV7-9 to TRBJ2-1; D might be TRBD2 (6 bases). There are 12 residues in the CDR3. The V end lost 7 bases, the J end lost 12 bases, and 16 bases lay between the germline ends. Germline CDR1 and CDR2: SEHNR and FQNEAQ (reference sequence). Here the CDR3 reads CASTLPGDGQFF. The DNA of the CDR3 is TGTGCCAGCACCCTACCGGGGGATGGGCAGTTCTTC.

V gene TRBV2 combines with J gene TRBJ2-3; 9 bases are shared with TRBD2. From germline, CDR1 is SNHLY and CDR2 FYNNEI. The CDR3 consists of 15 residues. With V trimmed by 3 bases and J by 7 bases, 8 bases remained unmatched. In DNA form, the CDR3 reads TGTGCCAGCAGTGAGCCTAGCGGGATGGAAAATACGCAGTATTTT. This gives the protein CASSEPSGMENTQYF.

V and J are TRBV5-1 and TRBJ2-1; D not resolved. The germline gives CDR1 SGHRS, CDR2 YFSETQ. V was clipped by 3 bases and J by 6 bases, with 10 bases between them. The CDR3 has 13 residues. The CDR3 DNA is TGCGCCAGCAGCTCGGAGACTGTCAATGAGCAGTTCTTC. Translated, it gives CASSSETVNEQFF.

For the CDR3, the DNA is TGTGCCAGCAGCTTAGAGCGGAGCACAGATACGCAGTATTTT. It specifies CASSLERSTDTQYF. The rearrangement links TRBV7-2 to TRBJ2-3; a possible D gene is TRBD2 (5 bases). The CDR3 extends over 14 amino acids. The V gene's germline CDR1 is SGHTA and CDR2 FQGNSA. V lost 1 base, J lost 0 bases, and 5 bases lay in between.

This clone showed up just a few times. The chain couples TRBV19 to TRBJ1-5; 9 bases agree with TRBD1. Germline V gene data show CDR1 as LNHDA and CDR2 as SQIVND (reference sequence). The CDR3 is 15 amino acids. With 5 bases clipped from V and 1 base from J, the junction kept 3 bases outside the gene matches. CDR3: CASSPGQGSNQPQHF. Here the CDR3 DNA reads TGTGCCAGTAGTCCCGGACAGGGGAGCAATCAGCCCCAGCATTTT.

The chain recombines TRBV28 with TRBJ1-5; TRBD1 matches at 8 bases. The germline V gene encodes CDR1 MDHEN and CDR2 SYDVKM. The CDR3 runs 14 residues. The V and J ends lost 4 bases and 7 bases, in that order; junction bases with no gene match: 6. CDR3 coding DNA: TGTGCCAGCAGTTCAGGACAGGGTCGGCAGCCCCAGCATTTT. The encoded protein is CASSSGQGRQPQHF.

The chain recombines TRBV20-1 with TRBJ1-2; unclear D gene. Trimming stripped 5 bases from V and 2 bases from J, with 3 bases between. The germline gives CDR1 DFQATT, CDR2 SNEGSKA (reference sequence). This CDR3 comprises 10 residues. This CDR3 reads CSASNYGYTF. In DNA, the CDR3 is TGCAGTGCTTCGAACTATGGCTACACCTTC.

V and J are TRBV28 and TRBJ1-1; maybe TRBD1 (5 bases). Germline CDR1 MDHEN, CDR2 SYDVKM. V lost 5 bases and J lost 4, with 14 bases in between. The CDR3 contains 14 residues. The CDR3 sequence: CASSPVGGITEAFF. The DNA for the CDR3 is TGTGCCAGCAGTCCGGTGGGGGGTATCACTGAAGCTTTCTTT.

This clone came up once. CDR3 coding DNA: TGCGCCAGCAGCTGGACTAGCGGGAAGGATGAGCAGTTCTTC. Its protein product is CASSWTSGKDEQFF. This chain connects TRBV5-1 to TRBJ2-1, with 12 bases lining up with TRBD2. Germline V gene sequence: CDR1 SGHRS, CDR2 YFSETQ. The CDR3 contains 14 residues. V was pared by 3 bases and J by 8 bases, with 3 bases of the junction left unmatched.

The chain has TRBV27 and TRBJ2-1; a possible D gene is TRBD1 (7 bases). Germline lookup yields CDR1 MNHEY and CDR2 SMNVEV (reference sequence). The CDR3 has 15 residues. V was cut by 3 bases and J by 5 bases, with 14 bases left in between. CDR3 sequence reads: CASSLGGQPNNEQFF. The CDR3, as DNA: TGTGCCAGCAGTTTGGGGGGACAGCCTAACAATGAGCAGTTCTTC.

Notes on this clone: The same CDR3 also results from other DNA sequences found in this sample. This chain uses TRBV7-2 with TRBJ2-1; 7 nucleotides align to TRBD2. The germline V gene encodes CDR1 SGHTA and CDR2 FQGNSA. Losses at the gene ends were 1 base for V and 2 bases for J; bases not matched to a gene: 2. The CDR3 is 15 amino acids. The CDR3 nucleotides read TGTGCCAGCAGCTTAGGGCTAGCGGCCTACAATGAGCAGTTCTTC. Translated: CASSLGLAAYNEQFF.

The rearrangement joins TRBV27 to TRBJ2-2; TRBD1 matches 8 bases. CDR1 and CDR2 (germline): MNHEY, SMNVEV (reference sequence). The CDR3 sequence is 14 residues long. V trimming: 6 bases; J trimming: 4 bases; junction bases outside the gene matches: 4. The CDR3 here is CASSGQGPTGELFF. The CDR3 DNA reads TGTGCCAGCAGCGGACAGGGCCCCACCGGGGAGCTGTTTTTT.

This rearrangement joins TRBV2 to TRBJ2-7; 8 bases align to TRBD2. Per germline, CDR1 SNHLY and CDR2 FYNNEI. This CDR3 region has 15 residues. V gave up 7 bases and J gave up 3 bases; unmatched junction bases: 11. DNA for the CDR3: TGTGCCAGCACCAACTCAGCGGGAGCGGGCTACGAGCAGTACTTC. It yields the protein CASTNSAGAGYEQYF.

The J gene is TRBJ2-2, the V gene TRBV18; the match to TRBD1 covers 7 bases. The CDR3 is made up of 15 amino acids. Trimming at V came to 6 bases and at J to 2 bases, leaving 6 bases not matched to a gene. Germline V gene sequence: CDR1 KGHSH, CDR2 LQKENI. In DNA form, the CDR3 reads TGTGCCAGCTCGTCGGGACAGTTCAACACCGGGGAGCTGTTTTTT. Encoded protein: CASSSGQFNTGELFF.

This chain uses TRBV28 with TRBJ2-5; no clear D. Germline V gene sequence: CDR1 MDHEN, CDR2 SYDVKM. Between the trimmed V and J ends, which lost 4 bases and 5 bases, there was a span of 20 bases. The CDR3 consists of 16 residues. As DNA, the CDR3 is TGTGCCAGCAGTTCAACCTGGCGAACGGCGCGGGAGACCCAGTACTTC. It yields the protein CASSSTWRTARETQYF.

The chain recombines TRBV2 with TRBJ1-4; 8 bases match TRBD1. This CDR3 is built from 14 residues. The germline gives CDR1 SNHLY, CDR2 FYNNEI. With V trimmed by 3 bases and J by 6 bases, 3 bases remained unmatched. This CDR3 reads CASSDSRGHEKLFF. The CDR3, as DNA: TGTGCCAGCAGTGACTCCAGGGGGCATGAAAAACTGTTTTTT.

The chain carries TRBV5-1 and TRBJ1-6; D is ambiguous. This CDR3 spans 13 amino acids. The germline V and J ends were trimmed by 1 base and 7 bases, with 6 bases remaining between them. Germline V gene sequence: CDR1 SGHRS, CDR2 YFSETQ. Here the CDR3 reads CASSLRVNSPLHF. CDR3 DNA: TGCGCCAGCAGCTTGAGAGTCAATTCACCCCTCCACTTT.

The CDR3 sequence is CASSRTSGSKYEQFF. CDR3 sequence (DNA): TGTGCCAGCAGCCGAACTAGCGGGAGTAAATATGAGCAGTTCTTC. This rearrangement joins TRBV6-1 to TRBJ2-1; TRBD2 agrees at 11 bases. CDR3 size: 15 residues. Germline CDR1 and CDR2: MNHNS and SASEGT. V lost 6 bases and J lost 8; bases outside the gene matches: 9.

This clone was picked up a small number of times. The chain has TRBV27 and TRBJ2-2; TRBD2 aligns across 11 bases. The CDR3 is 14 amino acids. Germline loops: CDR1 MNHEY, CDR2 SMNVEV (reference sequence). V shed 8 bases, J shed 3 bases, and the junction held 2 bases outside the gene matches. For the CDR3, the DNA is TGTGCCAGCGGGACTAGCGGATACACCGGGGAGCTGTTTTTT. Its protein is CASGTSGYTGELFF.

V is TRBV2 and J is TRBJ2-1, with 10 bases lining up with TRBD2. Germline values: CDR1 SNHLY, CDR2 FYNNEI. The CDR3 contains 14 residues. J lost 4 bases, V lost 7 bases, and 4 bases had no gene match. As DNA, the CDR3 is TGTGCCAGCAACCTGGGACTAGCGTACAATGAGCAGTTCTTC. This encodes CASNLGLAYNEQFF.

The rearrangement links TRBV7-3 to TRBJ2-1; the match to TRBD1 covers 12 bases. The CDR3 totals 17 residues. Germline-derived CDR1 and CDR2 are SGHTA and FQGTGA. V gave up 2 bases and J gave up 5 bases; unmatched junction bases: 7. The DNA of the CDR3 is TGTGCCAGCAGCTTAGTGGGGACAGGGGGCTTGAACAATGAGCAGTTCTTC. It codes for CASSLVGTGGLNNEQFF.

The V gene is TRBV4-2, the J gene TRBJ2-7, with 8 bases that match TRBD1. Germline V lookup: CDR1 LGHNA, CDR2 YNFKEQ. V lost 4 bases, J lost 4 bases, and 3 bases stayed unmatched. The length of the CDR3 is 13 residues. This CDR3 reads CASSLDRGYEQYF. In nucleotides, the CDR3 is TGTGCCAGCAGCCTCGACAGGGGTTACGAGCAGTACTTC.

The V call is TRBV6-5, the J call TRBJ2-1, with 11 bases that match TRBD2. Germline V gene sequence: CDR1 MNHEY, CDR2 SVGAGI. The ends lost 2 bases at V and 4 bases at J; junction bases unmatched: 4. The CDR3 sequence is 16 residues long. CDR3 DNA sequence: TGTGCCAGCAGTTACGAAACTAGCGGGAGTTACAATGAGCAGTTCTTC. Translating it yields CASSYETSGSYNEQFF.

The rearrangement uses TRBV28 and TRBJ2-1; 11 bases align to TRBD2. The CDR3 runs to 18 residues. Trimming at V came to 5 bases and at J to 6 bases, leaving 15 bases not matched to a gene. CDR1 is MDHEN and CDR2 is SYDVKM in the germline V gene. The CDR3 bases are TGTGCCAGCAGTCACGTAGGGACTAGCGGACATACGGTCAATGAGCAGTTCTTC. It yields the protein CASSHVGTSGHTVNEQFF.

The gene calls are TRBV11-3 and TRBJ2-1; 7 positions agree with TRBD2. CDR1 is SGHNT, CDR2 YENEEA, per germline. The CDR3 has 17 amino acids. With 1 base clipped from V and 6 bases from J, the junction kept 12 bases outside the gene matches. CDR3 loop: CASSLGGLGGETNEQFF. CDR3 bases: TGTGCCAGCAGCTTAGGCGGTCTTGGGGGGGAAACCAATGAGCAGTTCTTC.

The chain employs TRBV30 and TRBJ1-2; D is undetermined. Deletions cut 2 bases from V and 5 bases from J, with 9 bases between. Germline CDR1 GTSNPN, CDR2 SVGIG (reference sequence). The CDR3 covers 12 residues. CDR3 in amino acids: CAWSFSPYGYTF. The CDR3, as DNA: TGTGCCTGGAGTTTTTCCCCTTATGGCTACACCTTC.